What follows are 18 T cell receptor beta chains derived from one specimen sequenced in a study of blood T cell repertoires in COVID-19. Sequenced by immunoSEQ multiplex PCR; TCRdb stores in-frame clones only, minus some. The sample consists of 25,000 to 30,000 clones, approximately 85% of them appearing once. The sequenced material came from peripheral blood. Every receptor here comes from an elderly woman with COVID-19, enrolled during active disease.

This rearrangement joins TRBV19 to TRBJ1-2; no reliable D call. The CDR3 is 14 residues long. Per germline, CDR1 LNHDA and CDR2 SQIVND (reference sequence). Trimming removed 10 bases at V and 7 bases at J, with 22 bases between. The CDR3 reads CATAARALGGGYTF. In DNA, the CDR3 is TGTGCCACCGCCGCGCGAGCGCTCGGAGGTGGCTACACCTTC.

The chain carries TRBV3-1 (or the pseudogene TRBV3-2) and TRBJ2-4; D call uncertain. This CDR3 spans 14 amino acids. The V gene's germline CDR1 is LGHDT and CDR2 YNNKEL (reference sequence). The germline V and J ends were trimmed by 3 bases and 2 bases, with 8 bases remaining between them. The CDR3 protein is CASSQRGSKNIQYF. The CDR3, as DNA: TGTGCCAGCAGCCAGCGCGGTTCCAAAAACATTCAGTACTTC.

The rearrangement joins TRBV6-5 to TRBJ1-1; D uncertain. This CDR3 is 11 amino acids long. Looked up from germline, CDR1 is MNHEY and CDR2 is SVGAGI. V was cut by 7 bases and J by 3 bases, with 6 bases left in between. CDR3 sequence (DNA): TGTGCCAGCAACCACTACACTGAAGCTTTCTTT. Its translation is CASNHYTEAFF.

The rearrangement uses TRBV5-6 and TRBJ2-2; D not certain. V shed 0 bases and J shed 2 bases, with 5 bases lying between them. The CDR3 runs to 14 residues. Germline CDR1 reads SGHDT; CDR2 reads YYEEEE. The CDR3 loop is CASSLAVNTGELFF. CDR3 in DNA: TGTGCCAGCAGCTTGGCCGTCAACACCGGGGAGCTGTTTTTT.

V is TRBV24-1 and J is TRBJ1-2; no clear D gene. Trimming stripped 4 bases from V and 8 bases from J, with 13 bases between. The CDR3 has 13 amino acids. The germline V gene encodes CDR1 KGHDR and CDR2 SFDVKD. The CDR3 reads CATSDDRNIGYTF. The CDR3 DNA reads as TGTGCCACCAGTGACGATCGAAACATCGGCTACACCTTC.

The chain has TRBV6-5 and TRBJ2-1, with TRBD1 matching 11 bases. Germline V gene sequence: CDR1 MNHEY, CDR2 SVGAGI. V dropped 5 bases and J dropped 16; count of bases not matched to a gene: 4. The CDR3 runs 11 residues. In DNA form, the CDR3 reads TGTGCCAGCAGTAAGGGACAGGGGGAATTCTTC. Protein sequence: CASSKGQGEFF.

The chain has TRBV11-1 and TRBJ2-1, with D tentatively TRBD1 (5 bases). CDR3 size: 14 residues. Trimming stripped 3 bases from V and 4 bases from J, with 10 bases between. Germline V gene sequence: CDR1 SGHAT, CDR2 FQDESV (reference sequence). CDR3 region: CASSLGRGYNEQFF. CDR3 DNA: TGTGCCAGCAGCTTGGGAAGGGGTTACAATGAGCAGTTCTTC.

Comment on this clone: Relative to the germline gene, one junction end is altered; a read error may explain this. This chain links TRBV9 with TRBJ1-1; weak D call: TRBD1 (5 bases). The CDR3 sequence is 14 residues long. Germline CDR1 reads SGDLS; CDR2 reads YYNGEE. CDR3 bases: TGTGCCAGCAGCCCGAGACAGAGGAACGCTGAAGCTTTCTTT. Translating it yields CASSPRQRNAEAFF.

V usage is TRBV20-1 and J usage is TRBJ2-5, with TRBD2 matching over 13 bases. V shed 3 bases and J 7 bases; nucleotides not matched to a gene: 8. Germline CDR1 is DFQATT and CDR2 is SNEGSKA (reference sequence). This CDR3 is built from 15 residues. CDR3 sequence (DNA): TGCAGTGCTAGTGTCACTAGCGGGGGGGCTGGGACCCAGTACTTC. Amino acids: CSASVTSGGAGTQYF.

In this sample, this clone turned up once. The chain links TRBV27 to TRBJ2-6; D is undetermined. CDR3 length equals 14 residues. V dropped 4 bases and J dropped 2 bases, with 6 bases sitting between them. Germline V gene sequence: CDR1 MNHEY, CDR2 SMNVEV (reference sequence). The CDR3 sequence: CASSSPPGANVLTF. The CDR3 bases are TGTGCCAGCAGTTCCCCTCCTGGGGCCAACGTCCTGACTTTC.

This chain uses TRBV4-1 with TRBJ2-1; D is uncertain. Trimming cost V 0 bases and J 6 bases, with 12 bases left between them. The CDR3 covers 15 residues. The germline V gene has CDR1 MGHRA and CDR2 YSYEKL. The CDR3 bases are TGCGCCAGCAGCCAAGAACTGAGCCCCGGCAATGAGCAGTTCTTC. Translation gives CASSQELSPGNEQFF.

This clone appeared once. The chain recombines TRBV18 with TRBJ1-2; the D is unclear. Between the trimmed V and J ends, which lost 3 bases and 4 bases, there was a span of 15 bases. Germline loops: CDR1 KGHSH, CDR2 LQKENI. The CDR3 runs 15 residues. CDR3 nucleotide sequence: TGTGCCAGCTCACCGACTTCCGCCAGCCTCTATGGCTACACCTTC. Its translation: CASSPTSASLYGYTF.

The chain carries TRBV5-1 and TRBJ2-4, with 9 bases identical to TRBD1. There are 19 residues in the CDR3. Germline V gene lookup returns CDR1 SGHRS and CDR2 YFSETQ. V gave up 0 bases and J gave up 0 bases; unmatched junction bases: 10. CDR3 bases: TGCGCCAGCAGCTTGGTTCTCGGGACAGGGTCTTTAGCCAAAAACATTCAGTACTTC. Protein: CASSLVLGTGSLAKNIQYF. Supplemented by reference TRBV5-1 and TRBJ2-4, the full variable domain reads KAGVTQTPRYLIKTRGQQVTLSCSPISGHRSVSWYQQTPGQGLQFLFEYFSETQRNKGNFPGRFSGRQFSNSRSEMNVSTLELGDSALYLCASSLVLGTGSLAKNIQYFGAGTRLSVL.

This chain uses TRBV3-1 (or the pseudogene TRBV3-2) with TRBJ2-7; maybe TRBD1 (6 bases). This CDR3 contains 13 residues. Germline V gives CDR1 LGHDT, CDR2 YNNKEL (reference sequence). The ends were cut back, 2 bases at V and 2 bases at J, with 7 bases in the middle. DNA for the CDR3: TGTGCCAGCAGCCAACAGGGGACCTACGAGCAGTACTTC. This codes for CASSQQGTYEQYF.

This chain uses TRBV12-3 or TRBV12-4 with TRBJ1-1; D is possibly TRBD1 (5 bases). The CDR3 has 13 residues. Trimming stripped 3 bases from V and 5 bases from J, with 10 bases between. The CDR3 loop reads CASSFSGLTEAFF. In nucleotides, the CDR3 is TGTGCCAGCAGTTTTTCAGGGTTGACTGAAGCTTTCTTT.

CDR3 loop: CAWSRGVYGNTIYF. DNA of the CDR3: TGTGCCTGGAGTAGAGGCGTTTACGGAAACACCATATATTTT. The chain carries TRBV30 and TRBJ1-3; D gene uncertain. From germline, CDR1 is GTSNPN and CDR2 SVGIG (reference sequence). This CDR3 has 14 amino acids. V dropped 2 bases and J dropped 4 bases, with 12 bases sitting between them.

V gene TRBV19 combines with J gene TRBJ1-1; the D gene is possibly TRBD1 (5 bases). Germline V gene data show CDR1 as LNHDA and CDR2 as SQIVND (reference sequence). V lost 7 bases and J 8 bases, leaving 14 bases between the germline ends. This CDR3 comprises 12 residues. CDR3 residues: CASKQAPQEAFF. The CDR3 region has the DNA TGTGCCAGTAAACAGGCCCCCCAAGAAGCTTTCTTT.

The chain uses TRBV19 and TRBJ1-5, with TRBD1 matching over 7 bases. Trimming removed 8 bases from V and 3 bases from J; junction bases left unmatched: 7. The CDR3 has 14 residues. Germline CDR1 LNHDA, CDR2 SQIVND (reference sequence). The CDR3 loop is CASWGQIDNQPQHF. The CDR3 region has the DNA TGTGCCAGTTGGGGACAGATAGACAATCAGCCCCAGCATTTT.